This paragraph reports one TCR beta chain. The antigen is unknown. These data are taken from a study of post-analysis software for immune sequencing data. Across the whole study: Some patients lacked subtype; others had relapsing-remitting, secondary progressive or progressive-relapsing disease.

Looked up from germline, CDR1 is SQVTM and CDR2 is ANQGSEA. Trimming removed 4 bases at V and 5 bases at J, with 18 bases between. The CDR3 extends over 15 amino acids. Unique molecular identifiers were present in the TCR beta cDNA libraries. Via MiXCR, TCRdb re-called the PCR reads, giving one row per CDR3 protein. This table holds about 430,000 distinct CDR3 sequences, about 39% found once. Study-level results: In patients, about five TRBV segments were more frequent than in controls, with TRBV5-6, TRBV5-1 and TRBV20-1 among them.

The J gene is TRBJ2-1, the V gene TRBV29-1; D ambiguous. The source is a girl between 2 and 10 years old with multiple sclerosis. Material for sequencing was blood. CDR3 protein: CSVVGWPYKNNEQFF. For the CDR3, the DNA is TGCAGCGTTGTCGGCTGGCCCTACAAAAACAATGAGCAGTTCTTC.